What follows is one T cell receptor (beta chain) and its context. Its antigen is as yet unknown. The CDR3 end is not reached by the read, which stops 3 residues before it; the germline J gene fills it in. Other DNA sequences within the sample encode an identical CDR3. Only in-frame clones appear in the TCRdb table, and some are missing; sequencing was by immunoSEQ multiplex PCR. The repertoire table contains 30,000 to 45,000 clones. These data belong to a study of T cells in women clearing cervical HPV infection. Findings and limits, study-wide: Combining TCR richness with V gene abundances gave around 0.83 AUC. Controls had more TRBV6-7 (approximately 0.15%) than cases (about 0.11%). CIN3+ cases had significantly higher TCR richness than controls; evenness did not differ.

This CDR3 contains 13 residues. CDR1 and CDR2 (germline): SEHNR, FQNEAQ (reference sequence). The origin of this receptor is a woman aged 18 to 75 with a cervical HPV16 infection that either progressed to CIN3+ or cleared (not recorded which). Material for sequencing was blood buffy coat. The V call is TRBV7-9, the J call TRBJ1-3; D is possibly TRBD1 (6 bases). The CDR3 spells CASSLVQGTTIYF. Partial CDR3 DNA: TGTGCCAGCAGCTTAGTACAGGGCACCACA.